This entry lists 26 T cell receptor beta chains sequenced from one sample in a study of cytomegalovirus exposure and HLA in healthy donors. Repertoires were generated with immunoSEQ multiplex PCR, while TCRdb's copy carries only in-frame clones and drops some. The profile shows 60,000 to 90,000 clones, about 93% of them singletons. The sequencing input was PBMCs. The receptors were gathered from a woman younger than 30 in good health and CMV-seronegative.

The rearrangement links TRBV2 to TRBJ1-2, with D possibly TRBD1 on 5 matching bases. The V gene lost 2 bases and the J gene lost 8 bases, with 6 bases spanning the gap. Germline V gene lookup returns CDR1 SNHLY and CDR2 FYNNEI. CDR3 size: 11 residues. CDR3 DNA sequence: TGTGCCAGCAGTGAACAGGGCGGCTACACCTTC. It translates to CASSEQGGYTF. Filled out from reference TRBV2 and TRBJ1-2, the complete variable domain reads EPEVTQTPSHQVTQMGQEVILRCVPISNHLYFYWYRQILGQKVEFLVSFYNNEISEKSEIFDDQFSVERPDGSNFTLKIRSTKLEDSAMYFCASSEQGGYTFGSGTRLTVV.

This chain joins TRBV6-5 and TRBJ2-1; D possibly corresponds to TRBD1 (5 bases). The CDR3 is 15 amino acids. CDR1 and CDR2 from the germline V gene are MNHEY and SVGAGI. The V end lost 0 bases, the J end lost 9 bases, and 15 bases lay between the germline ends. CDR3 sequence: CASSYSRQGYSEQFF. The CDR3 nucleotides read TGTGCCAGCAGTTACTCGCGGCAGGGATATAGTGAGCAGTTCTTC.

The CDR3 DNA sequence: TGTGCCAGCAGTTTCTCTCCGCCGGGACAGGGTCGGGATGAGCAGTTCTTC. This codes for CASSFSPPGQGRDEQFF. The chain joins TRBV27 to TRBJ2-1; 9 bases agree with TRBD1. The length of the CDR3 is 17 residues. CDR1 is MNHEY and CDR2 is SMNVEV in the germline V gene (reference sequence). Trimming at V came to 3 bases and at J to 8 bases, leaving 14 bases not matched to a gene.

V is TRBV27 and J is TRBJ2-4, with D tentatively TRBD1 (7 bases). The CDR3 consists of 16 residues. Trimming pared 8 bases from V and 4 bases from J, leaving 21 bases between. CDR1 is MNHEY, CDR2 SMNVEV, per germline (reference sequence). CDR3 DNA sequence: TGTGCCAGCCGGCGCATGGGGGGACAGTTAAAAAACATTCAGTACTTC. Encoded protein: CASRRMGGQLKNIQYF.

This rearrangement joins TRBV7-9 to TRBJ2-3; 8 bases agree with TRBD1. With V trimmed by 5 bases and J by 5 bases, 6 bases remained unmatched. CDR3 size: 14 residues. The germline CDR1 and CDR2 sequences are SEHNR and FQNEAQ (reference sequence). CDR3 DNA: TGTGCCAGCAGCCCGGGACAGGTTGGAGATACGCAGTATTTT. Translating gives CASSPGQVGDTQYF.

The V call is TRBV4-3, the J call TRBJ1-4; a weak D match, TRBD1 (5 bases). V was trimmed by 0 bases and J by 4 bases, leaving 9 bases between them. Germline V gene lookup returns CDR1 LGHNA and CDR2 YSLEER. This CDR3 has 15 residues. CDR3 protein: CASSQDRGSNEKLFF. CDR3 bases: TGCGCCAGCAGCCAAGATAGGGGAAGTAATGAAAAACTGTTTTTT.

This chain joins TRBV7-2 and TRBJ2-7; the match to TRBD2 covers 12 bases. Unmatched junction bases numbered 4, after V lost 5 bases and J lost 2 bases. Germline loops: CDR1 SGHTA, CDR2 FQGNSA. The CDR3 runs 15 residues. CDR3: CASSQTSGGPYEQYF. CDR3 DNA: TGTGCCAGCAGCCAGACTAGCGGGGGACCCTACGAGCAGTACTTC.

DNA of the CDR3: TGTGCCAGCAGTGACGGGGGTGAGCAGTTCTTC. Translating gives CASSDGGEQFF. The chain employs TRBV6-1 and TRBJ2-1; TRBD2 is a possible D gene (6 bases). This CDR3 has 11 amino acids. Germline V gene data show CDR1 as MNHNS and CDR2 as SASEGT. Trimming cost V 3 bases and J 9 bases, with 6 bases left between them.

This chain uses TRBV18 with TRBJ1-4, with D maybe TRBD1 (5 bases). Trimming pared 0 bases from V and 7 bases from J, leaving 9 bases between. The CDR3 is 14 amino acids. Germline assignment: CDR1 KGHSH and CDR2 LQKENI. CDR3 amino acids: CASSPPSGPEKLFF. The DNA for the CDR3 is TGTGCCAGCTCACCACCCTCAGGGCCTGAAAAACTGTTTTTT.

The chain recombines TRBV7-2 with TRBJ2-5, with unresolved D. The V and J ends lost 6 bases and 2 bases respectively, with 10 bases between them. The CDR3 totals 13 residues. CDR1 and CDR2 (germline): SGHTA, FQGNSA. Here the CDR3 DNA reads TGTGCCAGCAGGTCGCGCCCTCAAGAGACCCAGTACTTC. The encoded protein is CASRSRPQETQYF.

The V call is TRBV18, the J call TRBJ2-6, with D perhaps matching TRBD1 (5 bases). With 3 bases removed from V and 5 bases from J, the gap between germline ends came to 14 bases. This CDR3 spans 16 amino acids. Germline loops: CDR1 KGHSH, CDR2 LQKENI. In DNA form, the CDR3 reads TGTGCCAGCTCACCCCGAGACAGTCTTCGGGCCAACGTCCTGACTTTC. Translating it yields CASSPRDSLRANVLTF.

J is TRBJ1-5 and V is TRBV7-9; possible D gene TRBD1, 5 bases. CDR1 and CDR2 (germline): SEHNR, FQNEAQ (reference sequence). CDR3 size: 14 residues. Trimming stripped 2 bases from V and 6 bases from J, with 11 bases between. CDR3 loop: CASSLSGLVQPQHF. Written as DNA, the CDR3 is TGTGCCAGCAGCTTATCGGGACTCGTTCAGCCCCAGCATTTT. The variable domain in full, completed from reference TRBV7-9 and TRBJ1-5, reads DTGVSQNPRHKITKRGQNVTFRCDPISEHNRLYWYRQTLGQGPEFLTYFQNEAQLEKSRLLSDRFSAERPKGSFSTLEIQRTEQGDSAMYLCASSLSGLVQPQHFGDGTRLSIL.

Regarding this clone: One junction end disagrees with the germline gene, perhaps due to a read error. The chain links TRBV19 to TRBJ1-2; no reliable D call. The CDR3 runs to 13 residues. CDR1 LNHDA and CDR2 SQIVND come from the germline V gene (reference sequence). The CDR3 loop reads CASSMEGFYAYTF. As DNA, the CDR3 is TGTGCCAGTAGTATGGAGGGATTCTATGCCTACACCTTC.

This clone showed up just once. This chain connects TRBV5-1 to TRBJ1-2; weak D call: TRBD1 (6 bases). Germline V CDR1 and CDR2: SGHRS, YFSETQ. V lost 0 bases, J lost 4 bases, and 13 bases lay in between. The CDR3 covers 15 residues. The CDR3 region has the DNA TGCGCCAGCAGCTTGGGGCAGGGGAGAAGCTATGGCTACACCTTC. Its translation is CASSLGQGRSYGYTF.

This clone appeared a few times. The chain uses TRBV28 and TRBJ1-6; the D is unclear. The CDR3 extends over 13 amino acids. The germline V and J ends were trimmed by 5 bases and 10 bases, with 12 bases remaining between them. Germline values: CDR1 MDHEN, CDR2 SYDVKM. This chain's CDR3 is CASSIPGGSPLHF. CDR3 coding DNA: TGTGCCAGCAGTATCCCGGGAGGGTCACCCCTCCACTTT.

The chain combines TRBV9 with TRBJ2-3; D possibly corresponds to TRBD2 (6 bases). In germline, CDR1 is SGDLS, CDR2 YYNGEE. Trimming removed 0 bases at V and 1 base at J, with 9 bases between. This CDR3 is built from 15 residues. The CDR3 nucleotides are TGTGCCAGCAGCGTAGTCCCGGGGGGCACAGATACGCAGTATTTT. It encodes CASSVVPGGTDTQYF.

The table lists this clone with a few counts. This chain uses TRBV15 with TRBJ2-7; 8 bases map to TRBD1. CDR3 length equals 14 residues. Germline CDR1 LNHNV, CDR2 YYDKDF (reference sequence). Trimming cost V 1 base and J 5 bases; bases outside gene matches: 4. As DNA, the CDR3 is TGTGCCACCAGCAGAGGCCAGGGGGCTGACGAGCAGTACTTC. Its translation: CATSRGQGADEQYF.

The chain employs TRBV19 and TRBJ1-5; D is perhaps TRBD1 (6 bases). Trimming cost V 7 bases and J 1 base, with 14 bases left between them. The V gene's germline CDR1 is LNHDA and CDR2 SQIVND (reference sequence). The CDR3 has 15 amino acids. The CDR3 loop is CASIRGGQSNQPQHF. CDR3 nucleotide sequence: TGTGCCAGTATTAGGGGGGGCCAGAGCAATCAGCCCCAGCATTTT.

The chain carries TRBV27 and TRBJ2-1; 8 bases match TRBD2. After removal of 2 bases from V and 4 bases from J, the junction contained 10 bases not matched to a gene. The CDR3 has 17 amino acids. Per germline, CDR1 MNHEY and CDR2 SMNVEV (reference sequence). The CDR3 coding sequence is TGTGCCAGCAGTTTAATTACATCAGGGACTAGTTACAATGAGCAGTTCTTC. This translates into CASSLITSGTSYNEQFF.

Concerning this clone: One end of the junction fails to match germline, which may point to a read error. The chain recombines TRBV28 with TRBJ1-1; no reliable D call. This CDR3 has 13 residues. Germline lookup yields CDR1 MDHEN and CDR2 SYDVKM. The CDR3 DNA reads as TGTGCCAGCAGTTTATCACAGAACCCTGAAGCTTTCTTT. The encoded protein is CASSLSQNPEAFF.

The chain uses TRBV28 and TRBJ2-7; tentatively, D is TRBD1 (5 bases). The V and J ends lost 3 bases and 3 bases respectively, with 12 bases between them. CDR1 MDHEN and CDR2 SYDVKM come from the germline V gene. The CDR3 is made up of 14 amino acids. The CDR3 spells CASSFRQTYYEQYF. The CDR3 DNA sequence: TGTGCCAGCAGTTTTCGACAGACCTACTACGAGCAGTACTTC.

The chain links TRBV7-9 to TRBJ1-1; 8 bases are shared with TRBD1. CDR1 SEHNR and CDR2 FQNEAQ come from the germline V gene (reference sequence). The trim removed 10 bases at V and 0 bases at J, leaving 10 bases unmatched. CDR3 size: 15 residues. The CDR3 region has the DNA TGTGCCAATACGGACAGGGAAGGAATGAACACTGAAGCTTTCTTT. This gives the protein CANTDREGMNTEAFF. The full variable domain, its missing parts supplied by reference TRBV7-9 and TRBJ1-1, is DTGVSQNPRHKITKRGQNVTFRCDPISEHNRLYWYRQTLGQGPEFLTYFQNEAQLEKSRLLSDRFSAERPKGSFSTLEIQRTEQGDSAMYLCANTDREGMNTEAFFGQGTRLTVV.

This sequence joins TRBV7-8 and TRBJ1-1, with 7 bases matching TRBD1. V lost 2 bases and J lost 12; bases outside the gene matches: 18. The germline V gene encodes CDR1 SGHVS and CDR2 FQNEAQ. The CDR3 contains 16 residues. The CDR3 sequence: CASSLRPLGQNGETFF. CDR3 sequence (DNA): TGTGCCAGCAGCTTAAGGCCCCTGGGACAGAACGGAGAAACTTTCTTT.

The V call is TRBV6-5, the J call TRBJ2-2; 8 bases are a match to TRBD1. The CDR3 loop spans 12 amino acids. The germline V gene has CDR1 MNHEY and CDR2 SVGAGI. J was trimmed by 14 bases and V by 6 bases; bases with no gene match: 8. The CDR3, as DNA: TGTGCCAGCAGCCAAGGACAGGGACGACTGTTTTTT. Translating gives CASSQGQGRLFF.

The chain uses TRBV4-1 and TRBJ2-7; TRBD1 agrees at 7 bases. Trimming removed 0 bases from V and 6 bases from J; junction bases left unmatched: 11. The CDR3 has 16 amino acids. Germline V gene data show CDR1 as MGHRA and CDR2 as YSYEKL. The DNA for the CDR3 is TGCGCCAGCAGCCAAGATTCGACAGGGTTAACTGGCGAGCAGTACTTC. Its protein is CASSQDSTGLTGEQYF.

The CDR3 protein is CASSAQTGGSSPLHF. CDR3 DNA sequence: TGTGCCAGTAGTGCGCAGACAGGGGGAAGTTCACCCCTCCACTTT. The V call is TRBV19, the J call TRBJ1-6; 9 bases are shared with TRBD1. The CDR3 is 15 residues long. J lost 9 bases, V lost 5 bases, and 8 bases had no gene match. Germline lookup yields CDR1 LNHDA and CDR2 SQIVND (reference sequence).